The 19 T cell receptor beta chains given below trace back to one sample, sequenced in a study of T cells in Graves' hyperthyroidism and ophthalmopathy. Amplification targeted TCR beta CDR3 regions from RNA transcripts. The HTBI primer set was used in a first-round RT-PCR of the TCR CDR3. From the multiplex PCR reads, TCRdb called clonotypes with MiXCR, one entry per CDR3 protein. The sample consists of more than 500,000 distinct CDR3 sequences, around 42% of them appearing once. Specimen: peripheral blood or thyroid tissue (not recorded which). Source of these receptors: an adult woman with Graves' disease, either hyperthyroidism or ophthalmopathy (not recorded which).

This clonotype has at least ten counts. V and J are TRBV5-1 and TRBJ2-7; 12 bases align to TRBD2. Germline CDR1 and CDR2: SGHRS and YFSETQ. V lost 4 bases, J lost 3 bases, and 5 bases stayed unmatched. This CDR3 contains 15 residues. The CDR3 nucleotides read TGCGCCAGCAGCACGAGACTAGCGGGAGTCTACGAGCAGTACTTC. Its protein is CASSTRLAGVYEQYF.

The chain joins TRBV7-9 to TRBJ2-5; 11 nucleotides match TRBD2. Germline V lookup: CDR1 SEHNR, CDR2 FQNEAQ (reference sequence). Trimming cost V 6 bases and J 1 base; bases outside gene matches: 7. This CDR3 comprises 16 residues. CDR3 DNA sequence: TGTGCCAGCAGTTCCATTAGCGGGAGGGTCCAAGAGACCCAGTACTTC. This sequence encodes CASSSISGRVQETQYF.

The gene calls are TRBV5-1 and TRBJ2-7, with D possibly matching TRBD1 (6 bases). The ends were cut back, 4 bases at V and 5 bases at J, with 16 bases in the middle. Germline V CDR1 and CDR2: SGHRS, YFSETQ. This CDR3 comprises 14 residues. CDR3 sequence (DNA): TGCGCCAGCAGCCTCTACAGGGTAGGAAACGAGCAGTACTTC. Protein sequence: CASSLYRVGNEQYF.

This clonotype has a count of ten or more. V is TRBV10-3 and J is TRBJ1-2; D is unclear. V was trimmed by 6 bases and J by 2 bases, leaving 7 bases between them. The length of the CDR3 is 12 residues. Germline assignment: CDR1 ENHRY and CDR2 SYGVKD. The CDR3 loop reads CAISTGNYGYTF. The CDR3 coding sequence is TGTGCCATCAGCACCGGGAACTATGGCTACACCTTC.

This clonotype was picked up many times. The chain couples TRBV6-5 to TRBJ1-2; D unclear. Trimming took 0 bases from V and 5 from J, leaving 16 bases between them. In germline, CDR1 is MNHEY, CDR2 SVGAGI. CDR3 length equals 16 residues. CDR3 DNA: TGTGCCAGCAGTTACTCGAGGCTCGTCTTAGGATATGGCTACACCTTC. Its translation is CASSYSRLVLGYGYTF.

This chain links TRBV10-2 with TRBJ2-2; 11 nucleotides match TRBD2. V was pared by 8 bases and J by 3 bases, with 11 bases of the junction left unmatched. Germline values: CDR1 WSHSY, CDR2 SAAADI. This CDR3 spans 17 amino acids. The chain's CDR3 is CASRVAGGPWDTGELFF. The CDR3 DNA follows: TGCGCCAGCCGGGTAGCGGGAGGGCCGTGGGACACCGGGGAGCTGTTTTTT.

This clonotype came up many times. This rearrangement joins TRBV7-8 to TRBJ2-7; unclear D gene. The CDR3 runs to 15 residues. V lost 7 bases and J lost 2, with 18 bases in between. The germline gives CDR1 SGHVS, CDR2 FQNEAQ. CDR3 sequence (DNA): TGTGCCAGCACCCTTGAGTCTCGTATTCCCTACGAGCAGTACTTC. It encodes CASTLESRIPYEQYF.

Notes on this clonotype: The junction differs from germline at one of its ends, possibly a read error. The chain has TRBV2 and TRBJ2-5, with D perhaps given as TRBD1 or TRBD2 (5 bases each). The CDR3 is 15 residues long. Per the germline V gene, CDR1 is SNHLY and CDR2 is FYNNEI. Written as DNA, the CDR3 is TGTGCCATCAGTGAGTCCTGGGGGATGATGGAGACCCAGTACTTC. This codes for CAISESWGMMETQYF.

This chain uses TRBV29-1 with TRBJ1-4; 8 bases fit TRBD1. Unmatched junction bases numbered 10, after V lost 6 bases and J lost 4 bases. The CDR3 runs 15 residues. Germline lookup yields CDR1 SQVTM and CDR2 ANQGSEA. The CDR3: CSVGAGGAVNEKLFF. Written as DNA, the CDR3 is TGCAGCGTCGGCGCAGGGGGCGCGGTTAATGAAAAACTGTTTTTT.

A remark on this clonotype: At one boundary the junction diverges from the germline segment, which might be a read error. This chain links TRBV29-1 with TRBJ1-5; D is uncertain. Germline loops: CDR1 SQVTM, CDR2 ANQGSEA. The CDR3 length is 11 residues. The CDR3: CSVAPARPLHF. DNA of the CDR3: TGCAGCGTAGCTCCCGCCCGTCCCCTGCATTTT.

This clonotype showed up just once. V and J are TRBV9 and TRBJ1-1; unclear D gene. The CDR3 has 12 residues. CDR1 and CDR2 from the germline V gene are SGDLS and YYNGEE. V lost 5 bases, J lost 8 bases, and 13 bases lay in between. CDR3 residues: CASSRGASEAFF. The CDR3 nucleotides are TGTGCCAGCAGTCGCGGTGCTTCAGAAGCTTTCTTT.

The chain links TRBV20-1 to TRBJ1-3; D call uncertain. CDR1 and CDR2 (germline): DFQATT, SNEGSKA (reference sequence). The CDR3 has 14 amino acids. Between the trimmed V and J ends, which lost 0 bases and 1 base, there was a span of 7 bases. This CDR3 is CSARDRPSGNTIYF. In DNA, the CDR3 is TGCAGTGCTAGAGATAGACCGTCTGGAAACACCATATATTTT.

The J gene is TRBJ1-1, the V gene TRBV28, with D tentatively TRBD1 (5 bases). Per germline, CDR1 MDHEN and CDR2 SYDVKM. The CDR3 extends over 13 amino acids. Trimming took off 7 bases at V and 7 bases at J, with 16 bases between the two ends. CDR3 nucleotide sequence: TGTGCCAGCAATTACCCCGGGGACGGTGAAGCTTTCTTT. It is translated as CASNYPGDGEAFF.

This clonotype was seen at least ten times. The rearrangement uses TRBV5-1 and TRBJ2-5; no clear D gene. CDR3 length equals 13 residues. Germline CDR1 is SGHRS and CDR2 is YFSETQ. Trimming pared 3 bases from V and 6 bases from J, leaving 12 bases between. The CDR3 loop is CASSSAPEKTQYF. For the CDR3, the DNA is TGCGCCAGCAGCTCAGCCCCCGAGAAGACCCAGTACTTC.

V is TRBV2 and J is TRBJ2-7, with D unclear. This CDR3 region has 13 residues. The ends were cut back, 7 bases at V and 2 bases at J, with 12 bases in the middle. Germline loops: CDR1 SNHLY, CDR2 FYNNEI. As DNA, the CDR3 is TGTGCCAGCAATATTGGCGGACCCTACGAGCAGTACTTC. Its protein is CASNIGGPYEQYF.

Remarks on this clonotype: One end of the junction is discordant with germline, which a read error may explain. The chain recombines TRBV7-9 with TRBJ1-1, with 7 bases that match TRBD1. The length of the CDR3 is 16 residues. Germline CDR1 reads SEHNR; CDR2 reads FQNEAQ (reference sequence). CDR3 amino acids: CAGSQGQLGGYTEAFF. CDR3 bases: TGTGCCGGCAGTCAGGGACAGCTCGGTGGCTACACTGAAGCTTTCTTT.

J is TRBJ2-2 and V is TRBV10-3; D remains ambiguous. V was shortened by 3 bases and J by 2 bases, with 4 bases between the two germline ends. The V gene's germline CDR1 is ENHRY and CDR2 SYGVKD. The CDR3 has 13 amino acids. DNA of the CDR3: TGTGCCATCAGTGATCTCAACACCGGGGAGCTGTTTTTT. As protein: CAISDLNTGELFF.

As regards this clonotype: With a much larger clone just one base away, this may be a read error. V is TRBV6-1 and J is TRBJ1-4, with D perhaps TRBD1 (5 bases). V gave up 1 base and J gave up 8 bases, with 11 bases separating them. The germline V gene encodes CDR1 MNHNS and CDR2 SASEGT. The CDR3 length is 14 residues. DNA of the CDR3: TGTGCCAGCAGTGAAGTGTGGGGGTTAGAAAAACTGTTTTTT. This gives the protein CASSEVWGLEKLFF.

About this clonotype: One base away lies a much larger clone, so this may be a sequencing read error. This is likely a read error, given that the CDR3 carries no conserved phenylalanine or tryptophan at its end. CDR3 nucleotide sequence: TGTGCCTGGAGGAAGGGCTACGAGCAGTACCTC. It yields the protein CAWRKGYEQYL. V and J are TRBV30 and TRBJ2-7; no clear D. Trimming removed 3 bases at V and 3 bases at J, with 6 bases between. CDR3 length: 11 residues. From germline, CDR1 is GTSNPN and CDR2 SVGIG (reference sequence).